This TCR beta chain was sequenced for a study of metastatic and nonmetastatic thyroid tumors. Study details: Repertoires were compared across blood and tumor or nodule tissue from malignant and benign thyroid patients. Study outcomes and limitations: Benign nodules were reported to have significantly lower TCR beta diversity than malignant thyroid tumors, in blood and tumor.

About this clone itself: Antigen: not known.

Authors' methods: To classify distant metastasis in papillary thyroid cancer, a model was built from CDR3 differences across clinicopathological groups. TCRdb redid the clone calls on the PCR reads using MiXCR. The V and J calls and clone size come from TCRdb's table, not from the authors' own analysis. The repertoire consists of roughly 18,000 clones, with less than 40% occurring once and the leading ten covering 15% to 20%. The V and J ends lost 2 bases and 10 bases, in that order; junction bases with no gene match: 8. CDR3 length: 14 amino acids. Germline CDR1 is SGHKS and CDR2 is YYEKEE (reference sequence). Until they underwent thyroid surgery, no patient had received any treatment.

The TCR sequence derives from a female donor with papillary thyroid cancer or a benign thyroid nodule (not recorded which). Some clones in this sample may be carry-over from other donors' samples. The chain recombines TRBV5-5 with TRBJ1-1; the match to TRBD1 covers 10 bases. The sequencing sample was made of tumor tissue. The CDR3 spells CASSLETGGLRAFF. CDR3 bases: TGTGCCAGCAGCTTAGAGACAGGGGGCCTCAGAGCTTTCTTT.